This is a list of T cell receptor beta chains from one sample in a study of technical replicates of blood from four donors. Assay used: immunoSEQ multiplex PCR; TCRdb lists only in-frame clones, some missing. Found here are 75,000 to 95,000 clones, about 96% of them singletons; the top ten hold roughly 0.28%. The sample consisted of T cells isolated from PBMCs. The source is a human donor in good health. CDR3s include the opening cysteine and the closing phenylalanine or tryptophan. The order of the fields is V gene, J gene, D gene, clone size, CDR3 DNA, CDR3 protein. The D gene is left open where the match is weak. Rows may omit the clone size; those that give it use once, few, many or a size class.

TRBV15	TRBJ2-7	TRBD2	.	TGTGCCACCAGCAGAACCGGGACTAGCGGTTACGAGCAGTACTTC	CATSRTGTSGYEQYF
TRBV18	TRBJ1-1	TRBD1	.	TGTGCCAGCTCCCAACGGACAGGGGACACTGAAGCTTTCTTT	CASSQRTGDTEAFF
TRBV5-1	TRBJ2-5	TRBD1	.	TGCGCCAGCAGCTTGGAGGGCAGGGGGCTGGGGACCCAGTACTTC	CASSLEGRGLGTQYF
TRBV28	TRBJ2-3	TRBD1	.	TGTGCCAGCAGTTTCCCCGCCGGGCAGGGGGCGGGAGATACGCAGTATTTT	CASSFPAGQGAGDTQYF
TRBV11-3	TRBJ1-1	TRBD1	.	TGTGCCAGCAGCCCAGGGGGCAGTCTGAACACTGAAGCTTTCTTT	CASSPGGSLNTEAFF
TRBV5-4	TRBJ2-3	.	.	TGTGCCAGCAGCTTGGAGGCGGGCAGCACAGATACGCAGTATTTT	CASSLEAGSTDTQYF
TRBV2	TRBJ1-6	.	.	TGTGCCAGCAGGCCCCAGGGGCTCGGTAATTCACCCCTCCACTTT	CASRPQGLGNSPLHF
TRBV29-1	TRBJ2-1	.	.	TGCAGCGTTGGGTTAGCGAGATACAATGAGCAGTTCTTC	CSVGLARYNEQFF
TRBV2	TRBJ2-1	.	once	TGTGCCAGCTCGGGAGTTTTACCCTACAATGAGCAGTTCTTC	CASSGVLPYNEQFF
TRBV7-8	TRBJ2-1	TRBD2	.	TGTGCCAGCAGCTTAATCGTGGGAGGGGTGTCTAGGGAGCAGTTCTTC	CASSLIVGGVSREQFF
TRBV5-1	TRBJ1-4	TRBD1	.	TGCGCCAGCAGCCTAGGACAGGGGGCGCCAACTGAAAAACTGTTTTTT	CASSLGQGAPTEKLFF
TRBV5-1	TRBJ2-3	TRBD1	.	TGCGCCAGCAGCTACGGGACAGGGCCAGATACGCAGTATTTT	CASSYGTGPDTQYF
TRBV19	TRBJ2-3	TRBD1	.	TGTGCCAGTAGTCTGGACAGGGGACGCACAGATACGCAGTATTTT	CASSLDRGRTDTQYF
TRBV18	TRBJ2-5	.	.	TGTGCCAGCTTCAACGAGGGTGAGACCCAGTACTTC	CASFNEGETQYF
TRBV2	TRBJ1-6	TRBD1	.	TGTGCCAGCAGTGTAGGGTCAGGGGGCGCAGGATCACCCCTCCACTTT	CASSVGSGGAGSPLHF
TRBV2	TRBJ1-5	TRBD1	.	TGTGCCAGCAGTGAAGAGACAGGGTTTAATCAGCCCCAGCATTTT	CASSEETGFNQPQHF
TRBV4-1	TRBJ2-2	TRBD1	.	TGCGCCAGCAGCCAAGAGGACAGGGACACCGGGGAGCTGTTTTTT	CASSQEDRDTGELFF
TRBV19	TRBJ1-1	.	.	TGTGCCAGTAGTATAGAGAGAGGACAGAACACTGAAGCTTTCTTT	CASSIERGQNTEAFF
TRBV6-6	TRBJ2-1	TRBD1	.	TGTGCCAGCACCCGGGACAGCTCCTACAATGAGCAGTTCTTC	CASTRDSSYNEQFF
TRBV30	TRBJ2-5	.	.	TGTGCCTGGAGTCGAGAGAACCAAGAGACCCAGTACTTC	CAWSRENQETQYF
TRBV6-5	TRBJ1-3	.	once	TGTGCCAGCAGTTCCAGAGGAAACACCATATATTTT	CASSSRGNTIYF
TRBV5-1	TRBJ1-2	TRBD1	.	TGCGCCAGCAGCTTGGGAACCGGGACAGGCCTCTATGGCTACACCTTC	CASSLGTGTGLYGYTF
TRBV5-1	TRBJ1-1	TRBD1	.	TGCGCCAGCGGACAGGGCCTGAACACTGAAGCTTTCTTT	CASGQGLNTEAFF
TRBV4-1	TRBJ2-1	.	.	TGCGCCAGCAGCCAAGCTCCGGACAAGGGTACCTACAATGAGCAGTTCTTC	CASSQAPDKGTYNEQFF
TRBV6-1	TRBJ2-1	.	.	TGTGCCAGCAAGGCGGGTTACAATGAGCAGTTCTTC	CASKAGYNEQFF
TRBV5-1	TRBJ1-3	TRBD1	.	TGCGCCAGCAGCTTGGCCGGGACAGGGCTTGGAAACACCATATATTTT	CASSLAGTGLGNTIYF
TRBV4-1	TRBJ2-7	.	.	TGCGCCAGCAGCCAAGTCGGGTTGAGCTCCTACGAGCAGTACTTC	CASSQVGLSSYEQYF
TRBV30	TRBJ1-3	.	.	TGTGCCTGGAGTGTGTGGGTTGGGGGGACGGGAACCTCTGGAAACACCATATATTTT	CAWSVWVGGTGTSGNTIYF
TRBV7-9	TRBJ2-7	.	.	TGTGCCAGCAGCATAAAAGGAGAGGGAGAGCAGTACTTC	CASSIKGEGEQYF
TRBV5-1	TRBJ2-5	TRBD1	.	TGCGCCAGCAGCCTACGGACAGGGGGGCGGCAAGAGACCCAGTACTTC	CASSLRTGGRQETQYF
TRBV10-2	TRBJ2-7	TRBD1	.	TGCGCCAGCAGTGGACACAGGGGCGCCTACGAGCAGTACTTC	CASSGHRGAYEQYF
TRBV6-6	TRBJ1-2	.	.	TGTGCCAGCAGTTACCTCGGAGGTGGCTACACCTTC	CASSYLGGGYTF
TRBV20-1	TRBJ1-1	.	.	TGCAGTGCTCCCAGGGGAGCTGAAGCTTTCTTT	CSAPRGAEAFF
TRBV27	TRBJ1-5	.	.	TGTGCCAGCAGTCAGGGTAATCAGCCCCAGCATTTT	CASSQGNQPQHF
TRBV27	TRBJ1-1	.	.	TGTGCCAGCAGTTTTCCAGGTCACACTGAAGCTTTCTTT	CASSFPGHTEAFF
TRBV11-2	TRBJ2-1	.	.	TGTGCCAGCACCTCAGAGGGAGGTGGATCCTACAATGAGCAGTTCTTC	CASTSEGGGSYNEQFF
TRBV4-2	TRBJ2-2	.	.	TGTGCCAGCAGCCGTTCAGCGTTCATGATTAGCACCGGGGAGCTGTTTTTT	CASSRSAFMISTGELFF
TRBV6-6	TRBJ1-4	.	.	TGTGCCAGCAACAAGGGGTTCACTAATGAAAAACTGTTTTTT	CASNKGFTNEKLFF
TRBV6-1	TRBJ2-3	.	.	TGTGCCAGCAACTTGGGCAGGGACACAGATACGCAGTATTTT	CASNLGRDTDTQYF
TRBV27	TRBJ1-5	.	.	TGTGCCAGCAGTTTACAGGGGTGGCAGCCCCAGCATTTT	CASSLQGWQPQHF
TRBV6-5	TRBJ1-2	TRBD1	.	TGTGCCAGCAGATCCGGGACAGGCTATGGCTACACCTTC	CASRSGTGYGYTF
TRBV5-1	TRBJ1-6	.	.	TGCGCCAGCAGCTTGGAGACAGAGGTTTCACCCCTCCACTTT	CASSLETEVSPLHF
TRBV7-9	TRBJ1-4	.	.	TGTGCCAGCATCCCAAGCGGCGGAGGGGTTCGGGAAAAACTGTTTTTT	CASIPSGGGVREKLFF